The 29 T cell receptor beta chains below all came from one sample that was sequenced in a study of CXCR3-negative and CXCR3-positive naive CD8 T cells. The libraries of TRB cDNA were prepared using 5' RACE with UMI labels. After re-calling the 5' RACE reads, TCRdb lists one entry per CDR3 protein, DNA absent. Here the sample table reports 50,000 to 65,000 distinct CDR3 sequences. The sequenced material came from memory CD8+ T cells from blood. These TCRs come from a human donor in good health. Some clones in this sample may be carry-over from other donors' samples.

The V gene is TRBV5-1, the J gene TRBJ1-1. The CDR3 consists of 13 residues. Germline V CDR1 and CDR2: SGHRS, YFSETQ. This CDR3 is CASAGGEGTEAFF.

The gene calls are TRBV29-1 and TRBJ2-1; TCRdb gives TRBD2 as the D gene, but with no DNA this cannot be confirmed. Germline loops: CDR1 SQVTM, CDR2 ANQGSEA. The CDR3 totals 16 residues. CDR3 region: CSVEGQGLAGYNEQFF.

V gene TRBV29-1 combines with J gene TRBJ2-3; TCRdb designates TRBD1, a call that cannot be tested without DNA. CDR1 is SQVTM and CDR2 is ANQGSEA in the germline V gene. This CDR3 is 16 amino acids long. The CDR3 sequence is CSVEDGTGYSTDTQYF.

The V and J genes are TRBV25-1 and TRBJ2-7; TCRdb picks TRBD1, but there is no DNA to check that call. Germline V gene lookup returns CDR1 MGHDK and CDR2 SYGVNS. The CDR3 loop spans 15 amino acids. The CDR3 sequence: CASSDTGTRSYEQYF.

The CDR3 sequence is CASSQSRAGYSSDTQYF. The chain combines TRBV4-3 with TRBJ2-3; checking the TCRdb D call of TRBD2 is not possible without DNA. CDR3 length equals 17 residues. Germline lookup yields CDR1 LGHNA and CDR2 YSLEER.

This chain links TRBV29-1 with TRBJ2-7. Germline V lookup: CDR1 SQVTM, CDR2 ANQGSEA. The CDR3 covers 13 residues. CDR3 sequence reads: CSVESKSSYEQYF.

The CDR3 region is CASSVDFIANTGELFF. The V gene is TRBV9, the J gene TRBJ2-2. This CDR3 spans 16 amino acids. Germline loops: CDR1 SGDLS, CDR2 YYNGEE.

This chain connects TRBV5-5 to TRBJ2-3. The CDR3 spans 14 residues. Germline V lookup: CDR1 SGHKS, CDR2 YYEKEE (reference sequence). CDR3 amino acids: CASSSSASTDTQYF.

This rearrangement joins TRBV7-9 to TRBJ1-2; TCRdb outputs TRBD1, but without DNA this stays unchecked. Germline V lookup: CDR1 SEHNR, CDR2 FQNEAQ (reference sequence). The CDR3 is 17 amino acids. The CDR3 reads CASRSTSGAPGSDGYTF.

This chain's CDR3 is CSVVPPGLETYEQYF. The chain carries TRBV29-1 and TRBJ2-7; TCRdb reports TRBD2, a call that lacks DNA to check it against. Germline V gene data show CDR1 as SQVTM and CDR2 as ANQGSEA. CDR3 length equals 15 residues.

This chain uses TRBV27 with TRBJ2-7. The CDR3 totals 13 residues. The germline V gene has CDR1 MNHEY and CDR2 SMNVEV (reference sequence). CDR3: CASSLSLEYEQYF.

The chain employs TRBV7-2 and TRBJ2-5; lacking DNA, the TRBD1 call made by TCRdb goes unchecked. CDR1 and CDR2 from the germline V gene are SGHTA and FQGNSA. The CDR3 loop spans 15 amino acids. This chain's CDR3 is CASSLGTYTQETQYF.

J is TRBJ2-1 and V is TRBV29-1; there is no DNA to check the TCRdb D call of TRBD2. This CDR3 is 14 amino acids long. Germline V gene lookup returns CDR1 SQVTM and CDR2 ANQGSEA. The CDR3: CSVDPLAGNNEQFF.

The V and J genes are TRBV20-1 and TRBJ2-3. This CDR3 is 11 amino acids long. From germline, CDR1 is DFQATT and CDR2 SNEGSKA (reference sequence). The CDR3 reads CSALDADTQYF.

The chain recombines TRBV4-1 with TRBJ2-5; TCRdb proposes TRBD1, but this gene call is untestable without DNA. This CDR3 has 14 residues. The germline V gene encodes CDR1 MGHRA and CDR2 YSYEKL. The CDR3 protein is CASSPRTGIETQYF.

This chain uses TRBV28 with TRBJ1-1. Germline V CDR1 and CDR2: MDHEN, SYDVKM. The CDR3 covers 13 residues. The CDR3 region is CASSFSVQTEAFF.

The CDR3 here is CSVVLGMNTEAFF. The chain carries TRBV29-1 and TRBJ1-1. Germline V gene data show CDR1 as SQVTM and CDR2 as ANQGSEA. CDR3 length: 13 amino acids.

The chain recombines TRBV29-1 with TRBJ2-1; checking the TCRdb D call of TRBD1 is not possible without DNA. Looked up from germline, CDR1 is SQVTM and CDR2 is ANQGSEA. The CDR3 consists of 14 residues. The CDR3 reads CSARGWTEDNEQFF.

The J gene is TRBJ2-7, the V gene TRBV11-1; no DNA is available, so the TRBD1 call from TCRdb remains unchecked. The CDR3 has 15 amino acids. CDR1 is SGHAT, CDR2 FQDESV, per germline (reference sequence). CDR3 region: CASKLRAPVPYEQYF.

V usage is TRBV7-9 and J usage is TRBJ2-1. This CDR3 comprises 13 residues. In germline, CDR1 is SEHNR, CDR2 FQNEAQ (reference sequence). CDR3 protein: CASSLAKEAEQFF. Complete variable domain (other parts from reference TRBV7-9 and TRBJ2-1): DTGVSQNPRHKITKRGQNVTFRCDPISEHNRLYWYRQTLGQGPEFLTYFQNEAQLEKSRLLSDRFSAERPKGSFSTLEIQRTEQGDSAMYLCASSLAKEAEQFFGPGTRLTVL.

CDR3 in amino acids: CASSPAAGGGELFF. The V and J genes are TRBV7-3 and TRBJ2-2; the D call from TCRdb, TRBD1, cannot be confirmed without DNA. This CDR3 is 14 amino acids long. Looked up from germline, CDR1 is SGHTA and CDR2 is FQGTGA.

The chain couples TRBV4-3 to TRBJ2-2; absent DNA, TCRdb's TRBD1 call cannot be checked. This CDR3 spans 17 amino acids. Germline loops: CDR1 LGHNA, CDR2 YSLEER. The CDR3 sequence: CASSQDWRGGDTGELFF.

The chain joins TRBV4-3 to TRBJ2-3. CDR1 is LGHNA, CDR2 YSLEER, per germline. CDR3 length: 17 residues. CDR3 sequence reads: CASSQEGWGTLGDTQYF.

The chain is built from TRBV29-1 and TRBJ1-5; there is no DNA to check the TCRdb D call of TRBD1. Germline V lookup: CDR1 SQVTM, CDR2 ANQGSEA. This CDR3 has 14 amino acids. CDR3 sequence: CSVSTGASNQPQHF.

This chain connects TRBV4-1 to TRBJ2-1; TCRdb names TRBD2, which stays unverified in the absence of DNA. The CDR3 covers 15 residues. The germline CDR1 and CDR2 sequences are MGHRA and YSYEKL. CDR3 amino acids: CASSQGPSSDYEQFF.

The J gene is TRBJ1-2, the V gene TRBV7-9; the TCRdb call, TRBD1, lacks DNA for checking. The CDR3 loop spans 15 amino acids. Germline assignment: CDR1 SEHNR and CDR2 FQNEAQ (reference sequence). The chain's CDR3 is CASSLATTGLYGYTF.

This chain uses TRBV28 with TRBJ2-1. Per the germline V gene, CDR1 is MDHEN and CDR2 is SYDVKM. The CDR3 totals 15 residues. CDR3 amino acids: CASSSVSFSYNEQFF.

J is TRBJ1-4 and V is TRBV4-1. This CDR3 spans 16 amino acids. Germline V gives CDR1 MGHRA, CDR2 YSYEKL. This CDR3 is CASSQGVLPTNEKLFF.

The chain combines TRBV5-1 with TRBJ2-3; TCRdb's D call, TRBD2, is unchecked because there is no DNA. Looked up from germline, CDR1 is SGHRS and CDR2 is YFSETQ. The CDR3 length is 13 residues. CDR3 sequence reads: CASRGLLTDTQYF.